This T cell receptor beta chain was profiled in a study of response to subunit inactivated influenza vaccine. General study results and limits: Authors suggested each seasonal influenza vaccination recruits few new T cells.

MiXCR, run by TCRdb on the RT-PCR reads, gives a single entry per CDR3 protein. The sample carries about 520,000 distinct CDR3 sequences, less than 30% recorded once. CDR3 size: 12 residues. CDR1 is SGHTA and CDR2 is FQGTGA in the germline V gene. The germline V and J ends were trimmed by 5 bases and 5 bases, with 7 bases remaining between them. Comment on this clonotype: Its antigen is currently unknown.

The sequences come from CD4+ T cells sorted from PBMCs, collected more than 4 days after vaccination. This TCR came from a man aged 50-59 years who received an inactivated influenza vaccine. The chain links TRBV7-3 to TRBJ2-1; D is unclear. CDR3 coding DNA: TGTGCCAGCAGCGAGGCCGACAATGAGCAGTTCTTC. Translation: CASSEADNEQFF.